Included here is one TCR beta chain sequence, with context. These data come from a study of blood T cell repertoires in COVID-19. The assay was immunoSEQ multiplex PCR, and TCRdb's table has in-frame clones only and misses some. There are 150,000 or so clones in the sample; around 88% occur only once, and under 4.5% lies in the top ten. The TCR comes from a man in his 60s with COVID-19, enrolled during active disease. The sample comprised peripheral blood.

The chain's CDR3 is CASNLGQGFQPQHF. The CDR3 coding sequence is TGTGCCAGTAACCTCGGACAGGGGTTTCAGCCCCAGCATTTT. This chain joins TRBV19 and TRBJ1-5; 9 nucleotides match TRBD1. The CDR3 contains 14 residues. Unmatched junction bases numbered 7, after V lost 7 bases and J lost 6 bases. The germline V gene encodes CDR1 LNHDA and CDR2 SQIVND (reference sequence).